This TCR beta chain derives from a study of Tregs in tolerant kidney transplant recipients. Points from the study as a whole: Tregs expanded with activated donor B cells seemed most donor-specific.

The CDR3 sequence is 14 residues long. Germline CDR1 and CDR2: SGHDT and YYEEEE. The V gene lost 2 bases and the J gene lost 2 bases, with 10 bases spanning the gap. With respect to this clone: No antigen is known for it.

The method was immunoSEQ multiplex PCR; TCRdb's version includes in-frame clones alone and lacks a portion of them. The table records over 50,000 clones, over 75% of them present only once. Unstimulated regulatory T cells (CD4+CD25+CD127-), CD4+CD25- non-regulatory cells, CD4 and CD8 cells were FACS-sorted from thawed PBMCs. This chain joins TRBV5-6 and TRBJ1-2; a possible D gene is TRBD1 (6 bases). The TCR sequence derives from a human donor who received a combined kidney and bone marrow transplant. The sample consisted of Tregs from blood, taken before the transplant. CDR3 nucleotides: TGTGCCAGCAGCTTCAGGGACACCAACTATGGCTACACCTTC. This sequence encodes CASSFRDTNYGYTF. The full variable domain, its missing parts supplied by reference TRBV5-6 and TRBJ1-2, is DAGVTQSPTHLIKTRGQQVTLRCSPKSGHDTVSWYQQALGQGPQFIFQYYEEEERQRGNFPDRFSGHQFPNYSSELNVNALLLGDSALYLCASSFRDTNYGYTFGSGTRLTVV.